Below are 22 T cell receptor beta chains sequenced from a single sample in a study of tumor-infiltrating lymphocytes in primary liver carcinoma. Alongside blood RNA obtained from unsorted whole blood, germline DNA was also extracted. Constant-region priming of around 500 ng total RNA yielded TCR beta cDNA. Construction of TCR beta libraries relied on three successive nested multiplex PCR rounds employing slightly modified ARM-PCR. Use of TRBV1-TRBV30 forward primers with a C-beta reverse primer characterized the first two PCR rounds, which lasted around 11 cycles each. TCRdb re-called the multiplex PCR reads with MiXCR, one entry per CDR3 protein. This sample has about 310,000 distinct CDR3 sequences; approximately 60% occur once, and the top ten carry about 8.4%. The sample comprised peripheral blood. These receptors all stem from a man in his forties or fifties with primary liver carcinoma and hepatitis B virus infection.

CDR3 bases: TGTGCCAGCAACCGAAGGACTAGCGGGAGGTTCCAAGAGACCCAGTACTTC. Protein: CASNRRTSGRFQETQYF. The V and J genes are TRBV6-1 and TRBJ2-5, with TRBD2 matching 14 bases. Germline-derived CDR1 and CDR2 are MNHNS and SASEGT. V gave up 7 bases and J gave up 1 base; unmatched junction bases: 8. CDR3 length: 17 residues.

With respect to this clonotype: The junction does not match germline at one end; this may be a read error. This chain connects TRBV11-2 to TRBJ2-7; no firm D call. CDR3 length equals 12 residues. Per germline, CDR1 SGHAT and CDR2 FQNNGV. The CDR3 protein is CATSQGVQEQYF. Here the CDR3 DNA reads TGTGCCACCAGCCAAGGCGTGCAGGAGCAATACTTC.

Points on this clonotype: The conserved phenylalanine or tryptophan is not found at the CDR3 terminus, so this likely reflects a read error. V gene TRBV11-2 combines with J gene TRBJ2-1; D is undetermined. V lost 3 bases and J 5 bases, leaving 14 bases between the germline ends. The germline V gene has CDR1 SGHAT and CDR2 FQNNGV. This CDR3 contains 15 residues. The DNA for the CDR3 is TGTGCCAGCAGCTTGGACGGGCCTGTCCACAATGAGCAGTTCTAC. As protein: CASSLDGPVHNEQFY.

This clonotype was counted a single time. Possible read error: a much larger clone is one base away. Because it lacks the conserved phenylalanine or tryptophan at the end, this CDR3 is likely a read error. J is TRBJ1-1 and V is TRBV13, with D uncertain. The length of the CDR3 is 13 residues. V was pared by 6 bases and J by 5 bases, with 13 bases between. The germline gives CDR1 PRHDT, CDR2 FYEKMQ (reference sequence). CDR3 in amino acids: CASSPPGWTEAFL. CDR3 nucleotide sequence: TGTGCCAGCAGTCCTCCGGGGTGGACTGAAGCTTTCCTT.

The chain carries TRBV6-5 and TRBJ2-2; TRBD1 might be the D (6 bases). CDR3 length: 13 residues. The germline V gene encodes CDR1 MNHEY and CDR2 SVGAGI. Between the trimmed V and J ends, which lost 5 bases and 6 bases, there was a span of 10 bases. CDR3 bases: TGTGCCAGCAGTCGATACAGGGCCGGGGAGCTGTTTTTT. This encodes CASSRYRAGELFF.

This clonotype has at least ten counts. Here the CDR3 DNA reads TGTGCCATCAGTTTCTCCGGGACGGTGAACACTGAAGCTTTCTTT. Translating gives CAISFSGTVNTEAFF. The V gene is TRBV10-3, the J gene TRBJ1-1, with D possibly matching TRBD1 (5 bases). V lost 5 bases to trimming and J lost 0 bases, with 13 bases between them. The CDR3 totals 15 residues. In germline, CDR1 is ENHRY, CDR2 SYGVKD.

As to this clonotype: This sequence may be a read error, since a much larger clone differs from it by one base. This CDR3 reads CAGTTNYNEQFF. CDR3 nucleotides: TGTGCCGGCACGACTAACTACAATGAGCAGTTCTTC. The rearrangement uses TRBV6-2 or TRBV6-3 and TRBJ2-1, with a possible D match to TRBD2 (5 bases). The CDR3 runs 12 residues. Germline CDR1 reads MNHEY; CDR2 reads SVGEGT. The germline V and J ends were trimmed by 11 bases and 3 bases, with 11 bases remaining between them.

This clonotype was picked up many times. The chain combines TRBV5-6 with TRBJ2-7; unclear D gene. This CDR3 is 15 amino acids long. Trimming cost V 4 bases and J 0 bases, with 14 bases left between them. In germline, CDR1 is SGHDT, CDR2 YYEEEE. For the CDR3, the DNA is TGTGCCAGCAGCGTTGGTGGTTTATACTCCTACGAGCAGTACTTC. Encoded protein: CASSVGGLYSYEQYF.

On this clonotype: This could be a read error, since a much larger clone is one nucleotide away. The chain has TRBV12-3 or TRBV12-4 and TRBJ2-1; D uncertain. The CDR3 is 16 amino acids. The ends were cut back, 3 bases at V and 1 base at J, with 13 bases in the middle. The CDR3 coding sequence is TGTGCCAGCAGTTTGGGAACGGAGACTTCCTACAATGAGCAGTTCTTC. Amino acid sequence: CASSLGTETSYNEQFF.

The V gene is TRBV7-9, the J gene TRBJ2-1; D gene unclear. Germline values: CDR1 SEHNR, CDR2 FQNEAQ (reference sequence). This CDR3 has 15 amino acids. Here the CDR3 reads CASSDCLSENNEQFF. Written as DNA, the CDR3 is TGTGCAAGTAGTGACTGTTTATCCGAAAACAATGAGCAGTTCTTC.

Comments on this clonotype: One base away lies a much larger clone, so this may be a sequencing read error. CDR3 sequence: CSGQARGRAFGEQFF. In DNA form, the CDR3 reads TGCAGCGGACAAGCTAGAGGGAGGGCCTTTGGTGAGCAGTTCTTC. This chain uses TRBV29-1 with TRBJ2-1, with TRBD2 identical over 7 bases. The CDR3 is 15 residues long. Trimming at V came to 7 bases and at J to 9 bases, leaving 18 bases not matched to a gene. The germline gives CDR1 SQVTM, CDR2 ANQGSEA.

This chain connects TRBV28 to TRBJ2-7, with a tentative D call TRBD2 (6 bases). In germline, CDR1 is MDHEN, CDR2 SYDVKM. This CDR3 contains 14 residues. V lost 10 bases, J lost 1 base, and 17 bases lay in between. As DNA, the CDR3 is TGTGCCACCGCTGACCCGGGACTTTCCTACGAGCAGTACTTC. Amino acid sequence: CATADPGLSYEQYF.

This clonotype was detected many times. CDR3 nucleotide sequence: TGTGCCAGCAATGGACGGTATGGGCCCCAGCATTTT. It translates to CASNGRYGPQHF. The J gene is TRBJ1-5, the V gene TRBV6-5, with D uncertain. Germline V lookup: CDR1 MNHEY, CDR2 SVGAGI. The ends were cut back, 7 bases at V and 9 bases at J, with 13 bases in the middle. There are 12 residues in the CDR3.

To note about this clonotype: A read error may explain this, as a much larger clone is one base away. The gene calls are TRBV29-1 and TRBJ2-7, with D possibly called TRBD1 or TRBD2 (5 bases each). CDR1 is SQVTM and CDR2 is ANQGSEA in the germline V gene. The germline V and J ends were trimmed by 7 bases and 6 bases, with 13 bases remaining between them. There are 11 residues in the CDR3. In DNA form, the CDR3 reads TGCAGCGCGGAAGAGGGGTCCGAGCAGTACTTC. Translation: CSAEEGSEQYF.

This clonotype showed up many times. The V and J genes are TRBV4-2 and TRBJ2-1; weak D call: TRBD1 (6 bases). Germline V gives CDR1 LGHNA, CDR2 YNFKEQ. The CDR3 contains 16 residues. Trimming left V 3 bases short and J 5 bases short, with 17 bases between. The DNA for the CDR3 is TGTGCCAGCAGCCATGGAATTGCTAGGGGGAACAATGAGCAGTTCTTC. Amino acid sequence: CASSHGIARGNNEQFF.

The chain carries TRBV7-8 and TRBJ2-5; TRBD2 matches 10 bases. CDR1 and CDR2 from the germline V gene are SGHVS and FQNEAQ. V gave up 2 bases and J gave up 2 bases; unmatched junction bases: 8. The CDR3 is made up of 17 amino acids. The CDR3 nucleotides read TGTGCCAGCAGCTTAAGCATCACTAGCGGGGTTCAAGAGACCCAGTACTTC. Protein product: CASSLSITSGVQETQYF. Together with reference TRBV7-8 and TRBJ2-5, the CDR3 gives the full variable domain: GAGVSQSPRYKVAKRGQDVALRCDPISGHVSLFWYQQALGQGPEFLTYFQNEAQLDKSGLPSDRFFAERPEGSVSTLKIQRTQQEDSAVYLCASSLSITSGVQETQYFGPGTRLLVL.

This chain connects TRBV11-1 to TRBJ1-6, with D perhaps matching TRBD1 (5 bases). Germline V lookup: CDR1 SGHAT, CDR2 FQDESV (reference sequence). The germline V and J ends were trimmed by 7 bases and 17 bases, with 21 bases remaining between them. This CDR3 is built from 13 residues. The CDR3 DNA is TGTGCCAGCATCCGGACACTGGTTTCACCATTCCACTTT. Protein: CASIRTLVSPFHF.

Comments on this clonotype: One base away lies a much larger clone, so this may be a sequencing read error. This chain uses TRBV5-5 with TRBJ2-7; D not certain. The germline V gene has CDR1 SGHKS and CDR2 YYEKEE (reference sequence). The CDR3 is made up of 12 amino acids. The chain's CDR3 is CVSSLDTYEQYF. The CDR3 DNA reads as TGTGTCAGCAGCTTGGATACCTACGAGCAGTACTTC.

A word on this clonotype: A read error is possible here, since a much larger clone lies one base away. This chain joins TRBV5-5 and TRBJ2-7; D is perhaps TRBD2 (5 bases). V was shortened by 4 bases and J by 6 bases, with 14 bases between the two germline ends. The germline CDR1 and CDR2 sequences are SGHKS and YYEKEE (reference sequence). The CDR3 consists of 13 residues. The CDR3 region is CASSRGEGCEQYF. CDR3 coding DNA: TGTGCCAGCAGCCGCGGCGAGGGTTGCGAGCAGTACTTC. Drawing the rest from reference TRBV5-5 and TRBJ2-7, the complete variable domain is DAGVTQSPTHLIKTRGQQVTLRCSPISGHKSVSWYQQVLGQGPQFIFQYYEKEERGRGNFPDRFSARQFPNYSSELNVNALLLGDSALYLCASSRGEGCEQYFGPGTRLTVT.

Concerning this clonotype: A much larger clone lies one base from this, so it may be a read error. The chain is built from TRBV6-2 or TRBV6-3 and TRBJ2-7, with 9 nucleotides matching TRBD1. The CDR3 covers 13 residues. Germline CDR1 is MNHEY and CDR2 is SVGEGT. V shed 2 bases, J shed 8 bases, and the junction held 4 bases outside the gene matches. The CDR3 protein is CASSYGTGFQQYF. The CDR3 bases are TGTGCCAGCAGTTACGGGACAGGGTTCCAGCAGTACTTC.

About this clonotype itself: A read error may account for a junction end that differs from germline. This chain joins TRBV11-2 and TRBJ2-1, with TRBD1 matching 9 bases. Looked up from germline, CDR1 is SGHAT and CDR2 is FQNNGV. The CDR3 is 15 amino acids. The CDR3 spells CASSPLRDRAYEHFF. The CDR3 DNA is TGTGCCAGTAGCCCCCTCCGGGACAGGGCTTATGAGCACTTCTTC.

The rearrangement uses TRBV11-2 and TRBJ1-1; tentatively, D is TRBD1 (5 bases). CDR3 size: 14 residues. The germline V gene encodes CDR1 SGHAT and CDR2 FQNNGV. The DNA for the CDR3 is TGTACAAGCAAGCGGGGAAGGGGGAACACTGAAGCTTTCTTT. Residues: CTSKRGRGNTEAFF.